This TCR beta chain was recovered during a study of breast tumors, draining lymph nodes, adjacent tissues. CDR3 length: 15 residues. The germline V and J ends were trimmed by 3 bases and 1 base, with 9 bases remaining between them. Remarks on this clonotype: Its antigen remains unknown.

The lymph nodes were axillary draining lymph nodes from breast cancer patients. Overall study findings and caveats: The lymph node origin of tumor T cells was framed as consistent with a hypothesis, not demonstrated. Tumor and nontumor repertoires were significantly more similar in luminal-like than in basal-like breast cancer. Most tumor T cells seemingly derive from lymph node, then expand in tumor. Compared with lymph nodes, tumors were less diverse; compared with nontumor tissue, more.

TCRdb passed the multiplex PCR reads through MiXCR, listing each CDR3 protein once. The sample yields a few hundred thousand distinct CDR3 sequences, 30% to 35% seen once. The sample was axillary lymph node tissue. The chain uses TRBV12-3 or TRBV12-4 and TRBJ2-2, with no clear D. The receptor was derived from a female donor with breast cancer. Some clones in this sample may be carry-over from other donors' samples. The CDR3 region has the DNA TGTGCCAGCAGTTTCCGTCAACGGAACACCGGGGAGCTGTTTTTT. Protein product: CASSFRQRNTGELFF.